One T cell receptor beta chain is described in this entry. This clonotype was counted between two and nine times. Its target antigen remains unknown. It has no much larger one-base neighbor in the sample; base qualities were not kept. The library was prepared using RT-PCR. Sequencing instrument: Illumina HiSeq 2500. Starting from the raw public reads, TCRdb applied fastp trimming at Q25, assembled clones with MiXCR and retained in-frame beta chains. Rows with a matching CDR3 protein are joined into one entry that keeps the most common DNA and genes. The sample table contains a few hundred thousand distinct CDR3 sequences; only one count was recorded for roughly 7.9% of them. The ten largest clonotypes hold 10% to 15% of the sample. Cut back by 0 bases and 10 bases, the V and J ends lie 6 bases apart. Including cysteine and phenylalanine, the CDR3 has 11 amino acids. Only CDR3 DNA is held: 33 bases, read in frame from base 1.

These data originate in a study of response to subunit inactivated influenza vaccine (dated by TCRdb to 2017 to 2018). Regarding the complete study: To follow how T cells responded to a trivalent subunit inactivated influenza vaccine, the researchers relied on deep quantitative profiling of the T cell receptor repertoire. Broader findings and caveats from the paper: According to the authors, only a limited number of new T cells may be recruited by each seasonal influenza vaccination.

This sample comprised PBMCs from blood, obtained approximately 25 months after vaccination. The sequence was obtained from a man aged 50-75 years who received an inactivated influenza vaccine. Donor details come from another sample of the same person, matched by shared clones. Recombination connected TRBV12-3 or TRBV12-4 to TRBJ1-1; possibly the D gene is TRBD1, per 6 matching bases. For the CDR3, the sequence is CASSLARGAFF. The DNA reads as follows: TGTGCCAGCAGTTTAGCCAGGGGAGCTTTCTTT.